Following are 23 T cell receptor beta chains from one sample sequenced in a study of vaccination effects on CD4 cells after COVID-19 (dated by TCRdb to 2021 to 2024). The ViraFEST assay stimulated PBMC with viral peptide pools and then used TCR sequencing to identify antigen-specific CD4+ T cell clonotypes by expansion. After 10 days of culture, CD4+ T cells were isolated with the EasySep CD4+ T cell isolation kit. Convalescent patients had PCR-confirmed SARS-CoV-2 infection between March and December 2020, before Alpha, Beta and Delta variants emerged in the United States. Which antigens these TCRs recognize remains unknown. Receptor libraries were prepared by the immunoSEQ multiplex PCR assay. Imported from immuneACCESS, the table was reduced by TCRdb to in-frame sequences with V and J called. These copies leave out some clones; in studies compared against another copy, an unresolved V gene accounts for under half, and the cause of the remainder is not known. This sample lists tens of thousands of clones; under 85% were detected once. The ten largest clones take up around 30% of the sample.

The sequencing used CD4+ T cells from PBMCs cultured with a peptide pool, collected before COVID-19 vaccination. Receptor source: a human donor who had a prior SARS-CoV-2 infection.

The chain employs TRBV5-1 and TRBJ1-2; a weak D match, TRBD1 (5 bases). There are 15 residues in the CDR3. V was pared by 0 bases and J by 2 bases, with 11 bases between. Germline CDR1 SGHRS, CDR2 YFSETQ. The CDR3 coding sequence is TGCGCCAGCAGCTTGGACCCGACAGTAAACTATGGCTACACCTTC. It is translated as CASSLDPTVNYGYTF. Variable domain in full (rest from reference TRBV5-1 and TRBJ1-2): KAGVTQTPRYLIKTRGQQVTLSCSPISGHRSVSWYQQTPGQGLQFLFEYFSETQRNKGNFPGRFSGRQFSNSRSEMNVSTLELGDSALYLCASSLDPTVNYGYTFGSGTRLTVV.

This clone was observed a few times. The J gene is TRBJ1-4, the V gene TRBV29-1; the D gene is possibly TRBD1 (6 bases). CDR1 is SQVTM, CDR2 ANQGSEA, per germline. The CDR3 loop spans 12 amino acids. The V and J ends lost 6 bases and 4 bases respectively, with 9 bases between them. CDR3 region: CSVGQINEKLFF. The CDR3 coding sequence is TGCAGCGTGGGACAAATTAATGAAAAACTGTTTTTT.

This clone was picked up one time. The chain couples TRBV3-1 (or the pseudogene TRBV3-2) to TRBJ2-1; 9 nucleotides agree with TRBD1. V lost 1 base and J lost 7; bases outside the gene matches: 5. There are 15 residues in the CDR3. Germline V gene lookup returns CDR1 LGHDT and CDR2 YNNKEL (reference sequence). The CDR3 loop reads CASSQGGQGGNEQFF. The DNA for the CDR3 is TGTGCCAGCAGCCAAGGGGGACAGGGAGGGAATGAGCAGTTCTTC.

In this sample, this clone turned up a few times. The chain uses TRBV7-2 and TRBJ2-7; the match to TRBD2 covers 14 bases. The CDR3 has 18 amino acids. Germline V CDR1 and CDR2: SGHTA, FQGNSA. The V and J ends lost 4 bases and 9 bases, in that order; junction bases with no gene match: 17. CDR3 bases: TGTGCCAGCAGCTCTCCAACTGGGGGTTTGACTAGCGGGAGGGGGCAGTACTTC. This codes for CASSSPTGGLTSGRGQYF.

The chain carries TRBV11-3 and TRBJ1-1; 7 bases line up with TRBD1. The CDR3 has 18 amino acids. After removal of 0 bases from V and 2 bases from J, the junction contained 12 bases not matched to a gene. From germline, CDR1 is SGHNT and CDR2 YENEEA. Here the CDR3 DNA reads TGTGCCAGCAGCTTAGACGGCAGGGGGGCGGGAGGAAACACTGAAGCTTTCTTT. Its translation is CASSLDGRGAGGNTEAFF. The variable domain in full, with the rest retrieved from reference TRBV11-3 and TRBJ1-1, is EAGVVQSPRYKIIEKKQPVAFWCNPISGHNTLYWYLQNLGQGPELLIRYENEEAVDDSQLPKDRFSAERLKGVDSTLKIQPAELGDSAVYLCASSLDGRGAGGNTEAFFGQGTRLTVV.

This clone has just a few counts. The chain combines TRBV9 with TRBJ2-7; possible D gene TRBD1, 5 bases. CDR1 is SGDLS and CDR2 is YYNGEE in the germline V gene. Trimming shortened V by 0 bases and J by 3 bases, and 10 bases separated the two germline ends. The CDR3 consists of 14 residues. This CDR3 is CASSVAARDYEQYF. CDR3 sequence (DNA): TGTGCCAGCAGCGTAGCAGCCAGGGACTACGAGCAGTACTTC.

The chain combines TRBV24-1 with TRBJ2-2; 10 nucleotides agree with TRBD1. The CDR3 spans 19 residues. CDR1 and CDR2 (germline): KGHDR, SFDVKD. J lost 4 bases, V lost 3 bases, and 13 bases had no gene match. The CDR3 DNA is TGTGCCACCAGTGATCCTAACCCGGGGACAGGGGTTCGCACCGGGGAGCTGTTTTTT. This encodes CATSDPNPGTGVRTGELFF.

The rearrangement joins TRBV5-4 to TRBJ1-1, with D tentatively TRBD1 (6 bases). Germline CDR1 reads SGHNT; CDR2 reads YYREEE (reference sequence). V shed 4 bases and J shed 0 bases, with 13 bases lying between them. The CDR3 runs 15 residues. CDR3 coding DNA: TGTGCCAGCAGCCAGGGGACACTGATGAACACTGAAGCTTTCTTT. Amino acid sequence: CASSQGTLMNTEAFF.

This clone was seen just once. The chain recombines TRBV5-5 with TRBJ2-5; 12 bases are shared with TRBD1. Germline values: CDR1 SGHKS, CDR2 YYEKEE (reference sequence). The CDR3 is 16 residues long. The V segment lost 5 bases and the J segment 1 base; nucleotides outside the gene matches: 6. The CDR3 nucleotides are TGTGCCAGCAGTTCGGGACAGGGGGCACCCCAAGAGACCCAGTACTTC. This translates into CASSSGQGAPQETQYF.

The chain has TRBV7-2 and TRBJ1-1; 8 nucleotides agree with TRBD1. The CDR3 loop spans 15 amino acids. Trimming at V came to 2 bases and at J to 2 bases, leaving 4 bases not matched to a gene. CDR1 SGHTA and CDR2 FQGNSA come from the germline V gene. The CDR3: CASSLQGALNTEAFF. The CDR3 DNA follows: TGTGCCAGCAGCTTACAGGGGGCGCTTAACACTGAAGCTTTCTTT.

The chain couples TRBV5-6 to TRBJ1-5; D is undetermined. V was shortened by 1 base and J by 7 bases, with 9 bases between the two germline ends. The CDR3 is made up of 13 amino acids. The germline V gene has CDR1 SGHDT and CDR2 YYEEEE. CDR3 residues: CASSLRGWQPQHF. The DNA for the CDR3 is TGTGCCAGCAGCTTGAGAGGGTGGCAGCCCCAGCATTTT.

This clone was recorded a few times. This chain joins TRBV6-1 and TRBJ2-1; D is perhaps TRBD1 (5 bases). Germline-derived CDR1 and CDR2 are MNHNS and SASEGT. Deletions cut 1 base from V and 1 base from J, with 8 bases between. This CDR3 spans 15 amino acids. CDR3 DNA sequence: TGTGCCAGCAGTGAAGAAGACAGTTCCTACAATGAGCAGTTCTTC. Translated, it gives CASSEEDSSYNEQFF.

This clone was picked up a small number of times. The gene calls are TRBV12-3 or TRBV12-4 and TRBJ2-1; D remains ambiguous. This CDR3 region has 13 residues. V lost 5 bases, J lost 7 bases, and 12 bases lay in between. CDR3 bases: TGTGCCAGCAGTCCAGCTAGAGGTAATGAGCAGTTCTTC. Residues: CASSPARGNEQFF.

V is TRBV7-2 and J is TRBJ2-7, with D possibly being TRBD1 or TRBD2 (5 bases each). The V gene lost 5 bases and the J gene lost 3 bases, with 20 bases spanning the gap. CDR3 length: 16 residues. Germline V CDR1 and CDR2: SGHTA, FQGNSA. The CDR3 is CASSPELGGGSYEQYF. The CDR3 DNA sequence: TGTGCCAGCAGCCCGGAGTTGGGTGGGGGAAGCTACGAGCAGTACTTC.

The chain uses TRBV3-1 (or the pseudogene TRBV3-2) and TRBJ1-4, with 7 bases matching TRBD1. The CDR3 totals 17 residues. V lost 0 bases to trimming and J lost 0 bases; unmatched junction nucleotides: 4. Germline V CDR1 and CDR2: LGHDT, YNNKEL (reference sequence). CDR3 nucleotides: TGTGCCAGCAGCCAAGATTGGCAGGGGGCAACTAATGAAAAACTGTTTTTT. This codes for CASSQDWQGATNEKLFF.

The table lists this clone with a few counts. This chain links TRBV5-1 with TRBJ1-1, with 9 bases lining up with TRBD1. The CDR3 covers 17 residues. V shed 0 bases and J 4 bases; nucleotides not matched to a gene: 10. Germline lookup yields CDR1 SGHRS and CDR2 YFSETQ. CDR3 nucleotides: TGCGCCAGCAGCTTGGGCCCTCGAACAGGGGGCAGCACTGAAGCTTTCTTT. It is translated as CASSLGPRTGGSTEAFF. The full variable domain, its missing parts supplied by reference TRBV5-1 and TRBJ1-1, is KAGVTQTPRYLIKTRGQQVTLSCSPISGHRSVSWYQQTPGQGLQFLFEYFSETQRNKGNFPGRFSGRQFSNSRSEMNVSTLELGDSALYLCASSLGPRTGGSTEAFFGQGTRLTVV.

This clone has more than one count but fewer than ten. This chain connects TRBV14 to TRBJ2-6, with 9 bases fitting TRBD1. V was clipped by 3 bases and J by 2 bases; unmatched bases: 14. CDR3 length equals 20 residues. CDR1 and CDR2 from the germline V gene are SGHDN and FVKESK. The DNA of the CDR3 is TGTGCCAGCAGCCAGCAGGGACAGGGAAATTTTTGGGCTGGGGCCAACGTCCTGACTTTC. Protein: CASSQQGQGNFWAGANVLTF. Drawing the rest from reference TRBV14 and TRBJ2-6, the complete variable domain is EAGVTQFPSHSVIEKGQTVTLRCDPISGHDNLYWYRRVMGKEIKFLLHFVKESKQDESGMPNNRFLAERTGGTYSTLKVQPAELEDSGVYFCASSQQGQGNFWAGANVLTFGAGSRLTVL.

The chain is built from TRBV28 and TRBJ2-1, with D possibly being TRBD1 (6 bases). V was trimmed by 6 bases and J by 6 bases, leaving 21 bases between them. Germline V gene data show CDR1 as MDHEN and CDR2 as SYDVKM. This CDR3 is built from 16 residues. The CDR3 nucleotides read TGTGCCAGCAGCCTCCTGACACTTAGGGGGAGCAATGAGCAGTTCTTC. It specifies CASSLLTLRGSNEQFF.

This chain joins TRBV18 and TRBJ2-5, with D unclear. Germline CDR1 KGHSH, CDR2 LQKENI. The CDR3 contains 14 residues. Trimming removed 4 bases from V and 2 bases from J, with 11 bases in between. The CDR3 spells CASSRGQEQETQYF. The CDR3, as DNA: TGTGCCAGCTCACGTGGGCAGGAGCAAGAGACCCAGTACTTC.

The rearrangement links TRBV11-3 to TRBJ2-3; no firm D call. V was cut by 4 bases and J by 6 bases, with 8 bases left in between. The CDR3 spans 12 residues. In germline, CDR1 is SGHNT, CDR2 YENEEA. DNA of the CDR3: TGTGCCAGCAGCTCAACCGTGGATACGCAGTATTTT. It codes for CASSSTVDTQYF.

The sample holds many counts of this clone. V gene TRBV19 combines with J gene TRBJ1-2, with D unclear. V lost 3 bases and J 3 bases, leaving 8 bases between the germline ends. Germline-derived CDR1 and CDR2 are LNHDA and SQIVND (reference sequence). The CDR3 totals 13 residues. DNA of the CDR3: TGTGCCAGTAGTATCCATGGGGACTATGGCTACACCTTC. Translating it yields CASSIHGDYGYTF.

J is TRBJ2-2 and V is TRBV5-1, with a weak D call TRBD1 (5 bases). CDR1 is SGHRS and CDR2 is YFSETQ in the germline V gene. The CDR3 spans 14 residues. Trimming took off 4 bases at V and 3 bases at J, with 10 bases between the two ends. This chain's CDR3 is CASSVQTDTGELFF. In DNA, the CDR3 is TGCGCCAGCAGCGTACAGACAGACACCGGGGAGCTGTTTTTT.

V is TRBV7-9 and J is TRBJ1-1; TRBD1 is a possible D gene (6 bases). The CDR3 runs to 14 residues. CDR1 is SEHNR, CDR2 FQNEAQ, per germline (reference sequence). Trimming took 5 bases from V and 0 from J, leaving 10 bases between them. CDR3 nucleotide sequence: TGTGCCAGCAGCCATGGACAGATGAACACTGAAGCTTTCTTT. Its protein is CASSHGQMNTEAFF.